This T cell receptor (beta chain) derives from a study of blood T cell repertoires in COVID-19. Study-wide background: COVID-19 samples, acute and convalescent, were from the United States, Italy and Spain.

There are 12 residues in the CDR3. With 6 bases removed from V and 5 bases from J, the gap between germline ends came to 10 bases. CDR1 and CDR2 (germline): MNHEY, SVGAGI. Original analysis: Amplifying reference gene primers gave estimates of nucleated cell counts. Sequenced by immunoSEQ multiplex PCR; TCRdb stores in-frame clones only, minus some. V and J calls and clone size follow that table, whereas D and trimming were derived from the DNA. The sample holds 230,000 or so clones, about 86% seen once. The sequence was collected from a man between 50 and 59 years old with active or convalescent COVID-19. Input material: peripheral blood. The chain has TRBV6-5 and TRBJ2-5; D is perhaps TRBD2 (6 bases). This CDR3 reads CASSDGGETQYF. The DNA for the CDR3 is TGTGCCAGCAGCGACGGGGGTGAGACCCAGTACTTC.